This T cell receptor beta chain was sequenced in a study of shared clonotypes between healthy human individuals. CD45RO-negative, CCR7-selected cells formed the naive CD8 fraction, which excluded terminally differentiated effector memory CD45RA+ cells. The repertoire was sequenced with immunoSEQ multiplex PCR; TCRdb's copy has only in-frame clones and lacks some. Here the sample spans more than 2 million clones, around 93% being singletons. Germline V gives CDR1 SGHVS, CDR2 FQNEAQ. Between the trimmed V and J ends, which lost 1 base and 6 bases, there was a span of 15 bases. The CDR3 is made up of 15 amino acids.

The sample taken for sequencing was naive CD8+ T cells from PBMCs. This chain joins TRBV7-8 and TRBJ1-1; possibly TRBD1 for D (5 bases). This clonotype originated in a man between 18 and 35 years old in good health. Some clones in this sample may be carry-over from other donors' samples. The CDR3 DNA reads TGTGCCAGCAGCTTAGATTCGACAGAGCGCGCTGAAGCTTTCTTT. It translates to CASSLDSTERAEAFF.